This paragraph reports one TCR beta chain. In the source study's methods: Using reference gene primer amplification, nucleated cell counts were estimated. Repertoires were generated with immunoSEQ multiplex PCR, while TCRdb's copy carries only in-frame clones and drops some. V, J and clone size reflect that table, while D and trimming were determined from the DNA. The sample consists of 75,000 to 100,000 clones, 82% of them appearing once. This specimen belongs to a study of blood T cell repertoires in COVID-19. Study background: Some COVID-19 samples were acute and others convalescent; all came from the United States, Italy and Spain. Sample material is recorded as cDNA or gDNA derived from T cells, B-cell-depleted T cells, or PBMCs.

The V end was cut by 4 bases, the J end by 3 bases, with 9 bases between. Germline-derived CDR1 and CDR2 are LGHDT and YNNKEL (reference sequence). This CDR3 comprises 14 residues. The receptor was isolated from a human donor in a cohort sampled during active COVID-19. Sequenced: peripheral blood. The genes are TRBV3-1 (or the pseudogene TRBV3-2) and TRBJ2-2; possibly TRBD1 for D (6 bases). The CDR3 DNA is TGTGCCAGCAGCCCGACAGGAGACACCGGGGAGCTGTTTTTT. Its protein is CASSPTGDTGELFF.